Listed here are 17 T cell receptor beta chains from one sample, sequenced in a study of blood T cell repertoires in COVID-19. The data were produced by immunoSEQ multiplex PCR, yet TCRdb's version contains in-frame clones alone and is incomplete. The table records fewer than 250,000 clones, around four fifths of them present only once. The specimen sequenced was peripheral blood. The receptors originated from a woman between 40 and 50 years old with active or convalescent COVID-19.

Many counts were recorded for this clone. The V and J genes are TRBV13 and TRBJ2-1; 9 bases agree with TRBD1. V dropped 5 bases and J dropped 6; count of bases not matched to a gene: 11. Germline assignment: CDR1 PRHDT and CDR2 FYEKMQ (reference sequence). This CDR3 is 16 amino acids long. The DNA for the CDR3 is TGTGCCAGCAGCGCCGGGACAGGGAACCTGATCAATGAGCAGTTCTTC. Amino acids: CASSAGTGNLINEQFF.

The J gene is TRBJ2-7, the V gene TRBV5-6, with D tentatively TRBD1 (6 bases). Germline lookup yields CDR1 SGHDT and CDR2 YYEEEE. With 5 bases removed from V and 0 bases from J, the gap between germline ends came to 12 bases. The CDR3 is made up of 14 amino acids. The CDR3 DNA reads as TGTGCCAGCAGGAGCACGGACAGCTCCTACGAGCAGTACTTC. It is translated as CASRSTDSSYEQYF.

The rearrangement uses TRBV7-9 and TRBJ1-2; 8 bases map to TRBD1. Germline V lookup: CDR1 SEHNR, CDR2 FQNEAQ (reference sequence). Trimming cost V 1 base and J 6 bases; bases outside gene matches: 1. The length of the CDR3 is 13 residues. As DNA, the CDR3 is TGTGCCAGCAGCTTAGAGGACAGGGATGGCTACACCTTC. Translated, it gives CASSLEDRDGYTF.

This sequence joins TRBV29-1 and TRBJ1-4, with 7 positions matching TRBD1. Trimming at V came to 2 bases and at J to 8 bases, leaving 14 bases not matched to a gene. CDR3 size: 16 residues. Germline lookup yields CDR1 SQVTM and CDR2 ANQGSEA. For the CDR3, the DNA is TGCAGCGTTGAAAGGTTCCAGGACAGGACTGAGGAAAAACTGTTTTTT. Residues: CSVERFQDRTEEKLFF.

The chain couples TRBV4-1 to TRBJ1-5; D unclear. V was clipped by 4 bases and J by 0 bases, with 10 bases between them. CDR1 is MGHRA, CDR2 YSYEKL, per germline. CDR3 length equals 15 residues. The CDR3 sequence: CASSPGIYSNQPQHF. The DNA of the CDR3 is TGCGCCAGCAGCCCCGGGATCTATAGCAATCAGCCCCAGCATTTT.

The V gene is TRBV9, the J gene TRBJ1-4; 10 nucleotides match TRBD1. V lost 1 base, J lost 6 bases, and 6 bases stayed unmatched. The CDR3 length is 16 residues. The germline CDR1 and CDR2 sequences are SGDLS and YYNGEE. The CDR3 region has the DNA TGTGCCAGCAGCGTAACCCCCGACAGGGGGCATGAAAAACTGTTTTTT. Translation gives CASSVTPDRGHEKLFF.

This rearrangement joins TRBV7-9 to TRBJ2-7; TRBD1 agrees at 10 bases. This CDR3 contains 17 residues. V shed 3 bases and J 4 bases; nucleotides not matched to a gene: 12. Germline CDR1 is SEHNR and CDR2 is FQNEAQ (reference sequence). The CDR3 DNA reads as TGTGCCAGCAGCTTCCCGACAGGGGGCGCATATATATACGAGCAGTACTTC. Its protein product is CASSFPTGGAYIYEQYF.

This sequence joins TRBV4-1 and TRBJ1-5; 7 bases are a match to TRBD1. V lost 3 bases to trimming and J lost 0 bases; unmatched junction nucleotides: 8. CDR1 is MGHRA and CDR2 is YSYEKL in the germline V gene. There are 17 residues in the CDR3. The DNA of the CDR3 is TGCGCCAGCAGCCAGGGGGTCAGGGGGGATAGCAATCAGCCCCAGCATTTT. Translated: CASSQGVRGDSNQPQHF.

This clone was recorded once. The J gene is TRBJ2-3, the V gene TRBV7-9; D may be TRBD2 (7 bases). The V end was cut by 5 bases, the J end by 0 bases, with 18 bases between. Germline values: CDR1 SEHNR, CDR2 FQNEAQ (reference sequence). This CDR3 spans 17 amino acids. CDR3 loop: CASSGGASGPSTDTQYF. The DNA of the CDR3 is TGTGCCAGCAGCGGGGGGGCTAGCGGCCCAAGCACAGATACGCAGTATTTT.

The V gene is TRBV28, the J gene TRBJ1-2; TRBD1 aligns across 10 bases. V lost 5 bases and J lost 5; bases outside the gene matches: 8. This CDR3 contains 15 residues. The germline CDR1 and CDR2 sequences are MDHEN and SYDVKM. The CDR3 reads CASSIRQGARYGYTF. The CDR3 bases are TGTGCCAGCAGTATAAGACAGGGGGCTAGGTATGGCTACACCTTC.

This clone was detected a few times. The V call is TRBV7-2, the J call TRBJ1-1; D is possibly TRBD1 (6 bases). The CDR3 spans 14 residues. The V gene's germline CDR1 is SGHTA and CDR2 FQGNSA. The V end was cut by 5 bases, the J end by 4 bases, with 14 bases between. The CDR3 spells CASSGAGVGTEAFF. Here the CDR3 DNA reads TGTGCCAGCAGCGGCGCAGGGGTAGGCACTGAAGCTTTCTTT. The variable domain in full, completed from reference TRBV7-2 and TRBJ1-1, reads GAGVSQSPSNKVTEKGKDVELRCDPISGHTALYWYRQSLGQGLEFLIYFQGNSAPDKSGLPSDRFSAERTGGSVSTLTIQRTQQEDSAVYLCASSGAGVGTEAFFGQGTRLTVV.

This sequence joins TRBV11-2 and TRBJ1-2; a possible D gene is TRBD1 (6 bases). Per germline, CDR1 SGHAT and CDR2 FQNNGV. This CDR3 contains 16 residues. The V and J ends lost 5 bases and 1 base respectively, with 17 bases between them. CDR3 protein: CASSPRGSLVNYGYTF. The CDR3 DNA follows: TGTGCCAGCAGCCCTAGGGGGAGCTTAGTTAACTATGGCTACACCTTC. Full variable domain (rest looked up from reference TRBV11-2 and TRBJ1-2): EAGVAQSPRYKIIEKRQSVAFWCNPISGHATLYWYQQILGQGPKLLIQFQNNGVVDDSQLPKDRFSAERLKGVDSTLKIQPAKLEDSAVYLCASSPRGSLVNYGYTFGSGTRLTVV.

The chain carries TRBV19 and TRBJ2-3, with D unresolved. The V and J ends lost 6 bases and 0 bases respectively, with 10 bases between them. Germline CDR1 and CDR2: LNHDA and SQIVND (reference sequence). The CDR3 runs to 14 residues. This CDR3 reads CASRASVSTDTQYF. The CDR3 coding sequence is TGTGCCAGTAGGGCGAGCGTCAGCACAGATACGCAGTATTTT.

The chain uses TRBV10-3 and TRBJ2-3; 11 positions agree with TRBD2. The CDR3 consists of 15 residues. V was clipped by 6 bases and J by 5 bases; unmatched bases: 7. Germline V gives CDR1 ENHRY, CDR2 SYGVKD. CDR3 nucleotide sequence: TGTGCCATCAGGAATAGCGGGGGGGCCGGAGATACGCAGTATTTT. Its protein product is CAIRNSGGAGDTQYF.

The chain recombines TRBV10-3 with TRBJ1-3; D gene ambiguous. V lost 0 bases and J lost 0, with 12 bases in between. The CDR3 is 17 amino acids. CDR1 and CDR2 (germline): ENHRY, SYGVKD. The CDR3 DNA sequence: TGTGCCATCAGTGAGTCACCTGACAACCTCTCTGGAAACACCATATATTTT. Translation: CAISESPDNLSGNTIYF.

This chain links TRBV19 with TRBJ2-1; 7 bases are shared with TRBD1. CDR3 length equals 14 residues. Germline CDR1 is LNHDA and CDR2 is SQIVND (reference sequence). V lost 5 bases, J lost 5 bases, and 6 bases stayed unmatched. The CDR3 protein is CASSLTGSNNEQFF. The CDR3 bases are TGTGCCAGTAGTCTGACAGGGTCCAACAATGAGCAGTTCTTC.

In its sample, this clone was seen a few times. The chain links TRBV28 to TRBJ1-3, with 11 bases that match TRBD1. The CDR3 runs to 15 residues. Germline V gene lookup returns CDR1 MDHEN and CDR2 SYDVKM. V trimming: 5 bases; J trimming: 4 bases; junction bases outside the gene matches: 4. Here the CDR3 DNA reads TGTGCCAGCAGTGGAGGACAGGGGGCGGGAAACACCATATATTTT. It codes for CASSGGQGAGNTIYF.